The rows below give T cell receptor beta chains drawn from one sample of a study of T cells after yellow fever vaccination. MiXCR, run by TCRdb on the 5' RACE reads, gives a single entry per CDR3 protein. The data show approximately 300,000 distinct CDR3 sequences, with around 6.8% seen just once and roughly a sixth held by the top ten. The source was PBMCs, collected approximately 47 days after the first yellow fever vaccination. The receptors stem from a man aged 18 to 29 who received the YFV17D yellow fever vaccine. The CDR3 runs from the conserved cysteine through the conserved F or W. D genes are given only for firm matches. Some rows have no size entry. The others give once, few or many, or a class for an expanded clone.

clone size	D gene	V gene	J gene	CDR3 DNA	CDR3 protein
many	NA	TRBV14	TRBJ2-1	TGTGCCAGCAGCCTAAGGGGTCCGGGGGGCCGGGGTAATGAGCAGTTCTTC	CASSLRGPGGRGNEQFF
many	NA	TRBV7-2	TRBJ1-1	TGTGCCAGCAGCTTAGCGGGGGTCGGGGCCACTGAAGCTTTCTTT	CASSLAGVGATEAFF
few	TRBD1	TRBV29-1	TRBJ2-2	TGCAGCACTACAGGGGACCCCTACACCGGGGAGCTGTTTTTT	CSTTGDPYTGELFF
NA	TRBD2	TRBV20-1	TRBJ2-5	TGCAGTGCTAGGAGGGGACTAGCGGGGGCTTTACAAGAGACCCAGTACTTC	CSARRGLAGALQETQYF
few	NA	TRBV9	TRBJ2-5	TGTGCCAGCAGCACCTCGGGGAACCAAGAGACCCAGTACTTC	CASSTSGNQETQYF
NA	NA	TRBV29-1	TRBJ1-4	TGCAGCGTAGTACGGACGGGAGGTGAAAAACTGTTTTTT	CSVVRTGGEKLFF
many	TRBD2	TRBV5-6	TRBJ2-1	TGTGCCAGCAGCTTCCCTAGCGGGGGTTACAATGAGCAGTTCTTC	CASSFPSGGYNEQFF
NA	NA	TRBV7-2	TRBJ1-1	TGTGCCAGCAGTAAACAGGGGAACACTGAAGCTTTCTTT	CASSKQGNTEAFF
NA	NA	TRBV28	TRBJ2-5	TGTGCCAGCAGTTCTAACTCAGGGGTGGAGACCCAGTACTTC	CASSSNSGVETQYF
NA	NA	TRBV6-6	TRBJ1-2	TGTGCCAGCAGCATCGGACAGCTCTATGGCTACACCTTC	CASSIGQLYGYTF
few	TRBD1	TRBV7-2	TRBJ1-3	TGTGCCAGCAGCTCGGACAGGACTCCTGGAAACACCATATATTTT	CASSSDRTPGNTIYF
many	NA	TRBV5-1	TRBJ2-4	TGCGCCAGCAGCCCTTTCGACAGCCCGAGGAACATTCAGTACTTC	CASSPFDSPRNIQYF
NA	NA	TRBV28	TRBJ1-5	TGTGCCAGCGAATCGGACTCCACACCGGATCAGCCCCAGCATTTT	CASESDSTPDQPQHF
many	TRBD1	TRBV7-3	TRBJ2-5	TGTGCCAGCAGCCCCCTCCCCGACAGGGTCGAGACCCAGTACTTC	CASSPLPDRVETQYF
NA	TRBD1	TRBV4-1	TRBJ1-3	TGCGCCAGCAGCCGTTTCCGGGACAGCTCTGGAAACACCATATATTTT	CASSRFRDSSGNTIYF
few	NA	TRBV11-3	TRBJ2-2	TGTGCCAGCAGCAAGTCCCGCGGGGAGCTGTTTTTT	CASSKSRGELFF
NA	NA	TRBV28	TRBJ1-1	TGTGCCAGCAGTTTTATGGGTGGCGTGAACACTGAAGCTTTCTTT	CASSFMGGVNTEAFF
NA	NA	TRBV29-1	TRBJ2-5	TGCAGCGTTGGCCTAGATCAAGAGACCCAGTACTTC	CSVGLDQETQYF
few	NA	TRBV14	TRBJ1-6	TGTGCCAGCAGCCAAGTCGCAGGGGCTAATTCACCCCTCCACTTT	CASSQVAGANSPLHF
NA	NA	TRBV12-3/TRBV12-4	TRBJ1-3	TGTGCCAGCAGTCCCTGGACAGCGGGAAACACCATATATTTT	CASSPWTAGNTIYF
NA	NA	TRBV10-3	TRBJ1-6	TGTGCCACTCGGAGGGAGCGGTCACCCCTCCACTTT	CATRRERSPLHF
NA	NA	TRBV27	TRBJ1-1	TGTGCCAGCAGTATGGGCACGAACACTGAAGCTTTCTTT	CASSMGTNTEAFF
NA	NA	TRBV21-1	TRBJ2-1	TGTGCCAGCCCTACCCTCGAAGAGTGGGCCTACAATGAGCAGTTCTTC	CASPTLEEWAYNEQFF
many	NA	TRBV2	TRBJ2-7	TGTGCTGCGATCCAGGGGCGGATGTTCTCCTACGAGCAGTACTTC	CAAIQGRMFSYEQYF
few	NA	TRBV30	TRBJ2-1	TGTGCCTGGAGTAGGGGGTACAATGAGCAGTTCTTC	CAWSRGYNEQFF
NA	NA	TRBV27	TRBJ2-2	TGTGCCAGCAGTTCAGGGGACCACACCGGGGAGCTGTTTTTT	CASSSGDHTGELFF
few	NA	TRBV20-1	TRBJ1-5	TGCAGTGCCGGGGGGGGCAATCAGCCCCAGCATTTT	CSAGGGNQPQHF
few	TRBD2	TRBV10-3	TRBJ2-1	TGTGCCATCAGTTCTCCGGGACTAGGTATTGAGCAGTTCTTC	CAISSPGLGIEQFF
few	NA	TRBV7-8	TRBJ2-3	TGTGCCAGCAGCTCCCAGGCGGGGATCGGTGATACGCAGTATTTT	CASSSQAGIGDTQYF
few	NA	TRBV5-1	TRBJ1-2	TGCGCCAGCAGCCCGGTGGGCGGTACCTATGGCTACACCTTC	CASSPVGGTYGYTF
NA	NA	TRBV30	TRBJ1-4	TGTGCCTGGAGTTCCTACAGTGGGGGGCTTAATGAAAAACTGTTTTTT	CAWSSYSGGLNEKLFF
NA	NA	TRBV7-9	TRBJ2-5	TGTGCCAGCAGCTTAGACCTGGCGGGACCAGAGACCCAGTACTTC	CASSLDLAGPETQYF
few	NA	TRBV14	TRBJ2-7	TGTGCCAGCAGCCAAGTCGGACAATACGAGCAGTACTTC	CASSQVGQYEQYF
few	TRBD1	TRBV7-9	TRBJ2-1	TGTGCCAGCAGCGAGAGCAGGGGGCATCAGTTCTTC	CASSESRGHQFF
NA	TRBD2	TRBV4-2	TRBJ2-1	TGTGCCAGCAGCCAAGATAGGAGCGGGGCTTACAATGAGCAGTTCTTC	CASSQDRSGAYNEQFF
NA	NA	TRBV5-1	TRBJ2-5	TGCGCCAGCAGCACCCTAGGACAGTTAGACCAAGAGACCCAGTACTTC	CASSTLGQLDQETQYF